This T cell receptor (beta chain) was captured in a study of cytomegalovirus exposure and HLA in healthy donors. Study conclusions and caveats: The listing of 150 to 200 TCR beta chains classed them as cytomegalovirus-associated. Sequencing likely generated an artifact that appeared as a cluster of highly shared sequence variants. In a later analysis, V- and J-gene trimming of beta chains associated with a DCLRE1C missense variant, replicated independently.

V gave up 6 bases and J gave up 2 bases, with 16 bases separating them. The CDR3 contains 15 residues. The V gene's germline CDR1 is KGHSH and CDR2 LQKENI. Points on this clone: Its antigen is as yet unknown.

Primers for the PCR totalled 60 Vbeta and 13 Jbeta. Assay: immunoSEQ multiplex PCR; the TCRdb copy retains only in-frame clones and omits some. This repertoire shows roughly 180,000 clones, 70% to 80% found once; its top ten account for 0.7% to 0.8%. This chain joins TRBV18 and TRBJ1-2, with D perhaps matching TRBD1 (6 bases). The receptor was isolated from a female donor in good health and CMV-seronegative. Sequenced: PBMCs. CDR3 loop: CASSIHDGQNYGYTF. The CDR3, as DNA: TGTGCCAGCTCGATTCACGATGGACAGAACTATGGCTACACCTTC. The full variable domain, rest sourced from reference TRBV18 and TRBJ1-2, is NAGVMQNPRHLVRRRGQEARLRCSPMKGHSHVYWYRQLPEEGLKFMVYLQKENIIDESGMPKERFSAEFPKEGPSILRIQQVVRGDSAAYFCASSIHDGQNYGYTFGSGTRLTVV.